Reported below is one T cell receptor beta chain. The antigen it recognizes is unknown. Within one base of it there is no much larger clone, and no base qualities were kept. This specimen comes from a study of blood T cell repertoires in COVID-19 (dated by TCRdb to 2020 to 2021). Looking at the study overall: The collaborator samples originated in the United States, Italy and Spain and spanned the acute and convalescent phases of COVID-19. The material from the prospective study consisted of cDNA or gDNA derived from T cells, B-cell-depleted T cells, or PBMCs. Subjects who had been exposed to COVID-19, were actively infected with it, or had recovered from it provided the deeply sampled blood TCRbeta repertoires that made up the dataset. The repertoires were released in a freely available public database meant as a resource for research on the immune response to SARS-CoV-2. The samples were drawn from two sources: the first 160 participants of the ongoing ImmuneRACE study, and 1,200 or so subjects contributed by 6 global collaborators. A de-identified subject ID, COVID-19 status, age in years and sex were almost always included in the sample metadata. Where available, HLA class I and class II types were taken from metadata supplied by the sample provider and were not determined by assay-based typing.

Collaborating institutions collected whole blood in K2EDTA tubes following their own protocols. For TCRbeta analysis, collaborators shipped samples in one of three forms: frozen whole blood, isolated PBMCs, or DNA extracted from either of those sample types. The study at large found these results: Clinical and demographic metadata were provided uncurated, with the amount varying by source and participant.

From the cysteine up to the phenylalanine, the CDR3 has a length of 16 residues. Here the CDR3 DNA is all that survives: 48 bases in frame from base 1. After removal of 4 bases from V and 4 bases from J, the junction retains 9 bases not matched to a gene. The germline V gene supplies CDR1 MNHEY and CDR2 SVGAGI. TCRbeta CDR3 regions were amplified from genomic DNA using the immunoSEQ Assay, a bias-controlled multiplex PCR. Regarding the original processing steps: Nucleated cell counts per sample were estimated from amplification of reference gene primers within the assay. Sequence reads were collapsed and filtered to measure the absolute abundance of every unique TCRbeta CDR3 rearrangement. For each sample, productive Simpson clonality was calculated as the square root of Simpson's diversity index over productive rearrangements. Here the immuneACCESS table is served through TCRdb, limited to in-frame sequences with V and J called. Missing clones are a known gap in these copies; in checked studies unresolved V genes cover under half, and the rest lacks a known reason. The V and J calls and the clone size are those of that table, but D and trimming were determined from the DNA. Recorded for this sample are about 160,000 clones; 80% to 90% of them occurred a single time. The ten largest clones take up less than 3.5% of the sample.

The sequence joins TRBV6-5 to TRBJ1-2, with TRBD1 identical over 10 junction bases. This clonotype originated in a man between 65 and 85 years old with acute or convalescent COVID-19. Sequencing was carried out using peripheral blood. The sequenced DNA: TGTGCCAGCAGTTCATTCGACAGGGGGCTGCGCTATGGCTACACCTTC. Translated, it reads CASSSFDRGLRYGYTF.